This T cell receptor (beta chain) derives from a study of CD8 T cell repertoires and HIV-1 epitope variants. Study-wide background: 1M T cells were kept uncultured as a baseline.

The CDR3 loop spans 16 amino acids. CDR1 and CDR2 (germline): MGHDK, SYGVNS. With V trimmed by 1 base and J by 1 base, 5 bases remained unmatched. Comment on this clone: What it recognizes is unknown.

TCRdb's copy holds only in-frame clones and misses some; the assay was immunoSEQ multiplex PCR. The sample yields about 3,100 clones, around 70% seen once. The specimen sequenced was cultured CD8+ T cells derived from PBMCs. The clonotype originates from a male donor with HIV. This rearrangement joins TRBV25-1 to TRBJ2-5; TRBD1 matches 8 bases. Here the CDR3 reads CASSESLGQGQETQYF. The CDR3 nucleotides read TGTGCCAGCAGTGAATCTCTCGGACAGGGCCAAGAGACCCAGTACTTC.